The T cell receptor (beta chain) under discussion was sequenced for a study of cytomegalovirus exposure and HLA in healthy donors. Overall study results and limits: Most observed TCR sequences were rare, whereas some public TCRs were detected in many donors.

Points on this clone: Its antigen is not known.

V lost 4 bases to trimming and J lost 5 bases, with 5 bases between them. The CDR3 runs to 11 residues. Germline CDR1 reads MDHEN; CDR2 reads SYDVKM. The PCR employed 60 Vbeta primers together with 13 Jbeta primers. The method was immunoSEQ multiplex PCR; TCRdb's version includes in-frame clones alone and lacks a portion of them. The table has 160,000 or so clones, about 85% seen once; the top ten hold approximately 2%. The sample comprised PBMCs. The source is a man between 18 and 35 years old in good health and CMV-seronegative. The chain is built from TRBV28 and TRBJ2-5; no reliable D call. This CDR3 is CASSYGETQYF. In nucleotides, the CDR3 is TGTGCCAGCAGTTACGGGGAGACCCAGTACTTC.